Below are 5 T cell receptor beta chains sequenced from a single sample in a study of cytomegalovirus exposure and HLA in healthy donors. Use of 60 Vbeta and 13 Jbeta primers characterized the PCR. Method: immunoSEQ multiplex PCR; TCRdb's copy keeps in-frame clones and lacks some. This sample yields around 130,000 clones, of which around 75% are seen a single time; 2.1% belongs to the top ten. Sequencing used PBMCs. Every receptor here comes from a man under 40 in good health and CMV-seronegative.

The gene calls are TRBV10-1 and TRBJ2-5; the match to TRBD2 covers 8 bases. With V trimmed by 3 bases and J by 3 bases, 6 bases remained unmatched. The germline CDR1 and CDR2 sequences are WNHNN and SYGVQD (reference sequence). The CDR3 spans 15 residues. The CDR3 sequence: CASSDSGTREETQYF. The CDR3 DNA reads as TGCGCCAGCAGTGACTCCGGGACTAGGGAAGAGACCCAGTACTTC.

This chain connects TRBV6-5 to TRBJ2-6; D is uncertain. Germline V gene sequence: CDR1 MNHEY, CDR2 SVGAGI. Trimming removed 6 bases at V and 2 bases at J, with 11 bases between. The CDR3 runs to 15 residues. The CDR3 sequence: CASSTGSAGANVLTF. The CDR3 DNA reads TGTGCCAGCAGCACCGGGTCGGCTGGGGCCAACGTCCTGACTTTC.

This chain joins TRBV12-5 and TRBJ2-2, with 9 bases fitting TRBD2. The germline V gene has CDR1 LGHNT and CDR2 FRNRAP. The CDR3 contains 16 residues. J gave up 1 base and V 8 bases, and 8 bases lay outside the gene matches. CDR3 residues: CASRSSGGMNTGELFF. CDR3 DNA: TGTGCTAGTAGATCAAGCGGGGGGATGAACACCGGGGAGCTGTTTTTT.

V usage is TRBV10-3 and J usage is TRBJ2-7, with TRBD1 as a possible D gene (5 bases). Germline CDR1 reads ENHRY; CDR2 reads SYGVKD. This CDR3 region has 12 residues. The V end lost 10 bases, the J end lost 5 bases, and 15 bases lay between the germline ends. The CDR3 coding sequence is TGTGCCAGCGCCCAGGGATTCAACGAGCAGTACTTC. It translates to CASAQGFNEQYF.

This clone was seen just once. This chain links TRBV2 with TRBJ2-7, with TRBD1 identical over 8 bases. CDR1 and CDR2 (germline): SNHLY, FYNNEI. V shed 6 bases and J 2 bases; nucleotides not matched to a gene: 3. This CDR3 is 13 amino acids long. The CDR3 DNA is TGTGCCAGCAGGGACAGGGAACCCTACGAGCAGTACTTC. Translated, it gives CASRDREPYEQYF.